This is a list of T cell receptor beta chains from one sample in a study of T-cell memory formation after mild COVID-19. One entry per CDR3 protein, called by TCRdb with MiXCR from the 5' RACE reads. The sample lists 350,000 to 500,000 distinct CDR3 sequences, under 25% occurring once. Sequences were obtained from PBMCs or a T cell subset sorted from them (not recorded which). Every receptor here comes from an adult woman who had mild COVID-19 (a few samples of this study predate the infection). Cell type and time point are not known. CDR3s include the opening cysteine and the closing phenylalanine or tryptophan. A D gene is named only where the DNA matches it firmly. Clone size is stated in some rows and not others, as once, few, many or a class when expanded.

>TRBD2|TRBV12-3/TRBV12-4|-|TRBJ2-1
TGTGCCAGCAGCCGAGAGCGGGAGGGGTACAATGAGCAGTTCTTC
CASSREREGYNEQFF
>-|TRBV6-5|-|TRBJ2-6
TGTGCCAGCACCGCGAGCCCGGGCAGTCTCTCTGGGGCCAACGTCCTGACTTTC
CASTASPGSLSGANVLTF
>TRBD2|TRBV4-2|many|TRBJ2-1
TGTGCCAGCAGCCAAGATACGGGAGGTATGTACAATGAGCAGTTCTTC
CASSQDTGGMYNEQFF
>TRBD1|TRBV2|-|TRBJ2-5
TGTGCCAGCAGTGAGGGACAGGTGTACCAAGAGACCCAGTACTTC
CASSEGQVYQETQYF
>-|TRBV27|-|TRBJ2-1
TGTGCCAGCAGTTTCGGGGGGCCGAGCTCCTACAATGAGCAGTTCTTC
CASSFGGPSSYNEQFF
>-|TRBV12-3/TRBV12-4|-|TRBJ2-2
TGTGCCAGCAGTTTAAGCACAGTCGAGGACACCGGGGAGCTGTTTTTT
CASSLSTVEDTGELFF
>TRBD2|TRBV24-1|-|TRBJ2-7
TGTGCCACCAGTCCCTCTGCTGGACTAGGATCCTACGAGCAGTACTTC
CATSPSAGLGSYEQYF
>-|TRBV7-9|-|TRBJ2-1
TGTGCCAGCACCCGGGGCGCGGGTTACAATGAGCAGTTCTTC
CASTRGAGYNEQFF
>TRBD1|TRBV24-1|-|TRBJ2-2
TGTGCCACCAGTGATCCCGGGACAGGGGGCGTTAACACCGGGGAGCTGTTTTTT
CATSDPGTGGVNTGELFF
>-|TRBV3-1|-|TRBJ1-1
TGTGCCAGCAGCCAAGGCTTTGGAGTTGGCACTGAAGCTTTCTTT
CASSQGFGVGTEAFF
>TRBD1|TRBV5-6|few|TRBJ2-1
TGTGCCAGCAGCAGACAGGGGCAGCAGTTCTTC
CASSRQGQQFF
>TRBD2|TRBV12-3/TRBV12-4|many|TRBJ2-7
TGTGCCAGCAGCCCCCGAACGGGGGGGTACGAGCAGTACTTC
CASSPRTGGYEQYF
>TRBD1|TRBV12-3/TRBV12-4|-|TRBJ1-2
TGTGCCAGCAGTCTAAAGGACAGGGGCGCTGGCTACACCTTC
CASSLKDRGAGYTF
>-|TRBV6-6|-|TRBJ1-6
TGTGCCAGCAGTTACGGCCCCGCCGCGGCCTATAATTCACCCCTCCACTTT
CASSYGPAAAYNSPLHF
>-|TRBV20-1|many|TRBJ2-1
TGCAGTGCTCCTAGCTCTTCCTCCTACAATGAGCAGTTCTTC
CSAPSSSSYNEQFF
>-|TRBV7-9|-|TRBJ1-1
TGTGCCAGCAGCAACCGGGTTGAGAACACTGAAGCTTTCTTT
CASSNRVENTEAFF
>TRBD1|TRBV7-6|few|TRBJ2-2
TGTGCCAGCACGGACATTCGCGGACAGGCTGGCACCGGGGAGCTGTTTTTT
CASTDIRGQAGTGELFF
>-|TRBV5-4|-|TRBJ1-1
TGTGCCAGCAGCTTGGATGCAGGCACTGAAGCTTTCTTT
CASSLDAGTEAFF
>TRBD2|TRBV27|-|TRBJ2-7
TGTGCCAGCAGTTTAACCGGGACTAGCGGAACCTACGAGCAGTACTTC
CASSLTGTSGTYEQYF
>-|TRBV21-1|few|TRBJ2-6
TGTGCCAGCAGCAGAATCGAAGGACAGACCCACTCTGGGGCCAACGTCCTGACTTTC
CASSRIEGQTHSGANVLTF